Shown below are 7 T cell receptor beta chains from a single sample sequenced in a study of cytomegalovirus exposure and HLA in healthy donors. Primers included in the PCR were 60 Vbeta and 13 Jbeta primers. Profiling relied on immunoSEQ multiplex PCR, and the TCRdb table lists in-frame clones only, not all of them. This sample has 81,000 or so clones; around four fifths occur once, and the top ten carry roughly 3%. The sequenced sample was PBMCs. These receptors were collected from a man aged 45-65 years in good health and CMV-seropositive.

The CDR3 loop reads CASSTVGLAAYNEQFF. CDR3 bases: TGTGCCAGCAGCACTGTGGGACTAGCGGCCTACAATGAGCAGTTCTTC. The chain is built from TRBV11-2 and TRBJ2-1, with TRBD2 matching 11 bases. The V gene end was trimmed by 5 bases and the J gene end by 2 bases; junction bases not matched to a gene: 5. The CDR3 contains 16 residues. The V gene's germline CDR1 is SGHAT and CDR2 FQNNGV.

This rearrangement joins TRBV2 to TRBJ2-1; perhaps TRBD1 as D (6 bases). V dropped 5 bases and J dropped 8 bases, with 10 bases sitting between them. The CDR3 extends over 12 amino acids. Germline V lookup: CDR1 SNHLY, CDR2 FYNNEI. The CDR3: CASSLQGYEQFF. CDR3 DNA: TGTGCCAGCAGTTTACAGGGTTATGAGCAGTTCTTC.

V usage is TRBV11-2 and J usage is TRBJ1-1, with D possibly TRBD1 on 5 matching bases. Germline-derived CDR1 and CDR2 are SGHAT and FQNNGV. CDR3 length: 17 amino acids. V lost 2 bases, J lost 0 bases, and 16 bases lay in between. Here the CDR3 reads CASSLPGKGKMNTEAFF. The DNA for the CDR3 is TGTGCCAGCAGCTTACCAGGGAAAGGGAAGATGAACACTGAAGCTTTCTTT.

CDR3 nucleotide sequence: TGTGCCAGCAGCTCCCGGGCGGGGTCCACTGAAGCTTTCTTT. Its translation: CASSSRAGSTEAFF. V is TRBV11-3 and J is TRBJ1-1; D is uncertain. Trimming took 4 bases from V and 4 from J, leaving 13 bases between them. The CDR3 is made up of 14 amino acids. CDR1 and CDR2 from the germline V gene are SGHNT and YENEEA.

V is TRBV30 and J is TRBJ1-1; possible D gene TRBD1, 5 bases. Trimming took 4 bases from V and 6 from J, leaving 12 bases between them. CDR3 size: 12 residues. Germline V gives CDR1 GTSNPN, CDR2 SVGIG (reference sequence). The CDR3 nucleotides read TGTGCCTGGACGGACATGGGCGCTGAAGCTTTCTTT. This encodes CAWTDMGAEAFF.

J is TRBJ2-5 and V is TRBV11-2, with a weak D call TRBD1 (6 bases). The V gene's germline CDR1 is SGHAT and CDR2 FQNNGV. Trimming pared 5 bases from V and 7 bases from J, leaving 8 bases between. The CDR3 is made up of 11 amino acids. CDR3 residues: CASSQGGTQYF. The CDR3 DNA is TGTGCCAGCAGCCAAGGGGGGACCCAGTACTTC.

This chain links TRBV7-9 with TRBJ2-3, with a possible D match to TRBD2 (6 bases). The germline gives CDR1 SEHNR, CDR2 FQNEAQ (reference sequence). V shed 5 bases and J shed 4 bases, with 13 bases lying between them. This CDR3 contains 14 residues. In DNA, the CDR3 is TGTGCCAGCAGCCCCGTCCTAGCGTCAGATACGCAGTATTTT. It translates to CASSPVLASDTQYF.